This T cell receptor (beta chain) was recovered during a study of cytomegalovirus exposure and HLA in healthy donors. About the research overall: Of 350 to 400 genotyped donors, roughly 80% grouped in the Caucasian-associated ancestry cluster. Findings and caveats of the study: Among immune exposure information, only CMV serostatus was available. An analysis was carried out at a later point. It showed that HLA-associated TCR beta chains were more clonally expanded than equally common non-associated chains.

The CDR3 spans 16 residues. Germline V gene data show CDR1 as SGDLS and CDR2 as YYNGEE. Trimming removed 0 bases at V and 3 bases at J, with 13 bases between. A word on this clone: Its antigen is not identified.

PCR primers comprised 60 Vbeta and 13 Jbeta primers. Original analysis: Counted up in a later analysis, unique TCR beta chains came to 65 million to 80 million, with 9.5 million to 13 million shared. Data came from immunoSEQ multiplex PCR; TCRdb stores just in-frame clones and leaves some out. V, J and clone size were drawn from that table, and D and trimming were deduced from the DNA. The sample holds under 150,000 clones; around four fifths are singletons and the top ten take almost 2.5%. The receptor was isolated from a boy aged 2-15 years in good health and CMV-seronegative. The sequenced sample consisted of PBMCs. The chain couples TRBV9 to TRBJ2-1; D perhaps matches TRBD2 (6 bases). Here the CDR3 reads CASSVDGGASYNEQFF. CDR3 coding DNA: TGTGCCAGCAGCGTAGACGGAGGGGCGAGCTACAATGAGCAGTTCTTC.